The 17 T cell receptor beta chains below were found in one sample sequenced in a study of blood T cell repertoires in COVID-19. The table came from immunoSEQ multiplex PCR; TCRdb's copy has only in-frame clones and leaves some out. Among around 140,000 clones, approximately 84% were seen once, and the ten largest hold approximately 1.5%. Sequenced sample: peripheral blood. The receptors derive from a man in his 60s with acute or convalescent COVID-19.

The rearrangement uses TRBV5-1 and TRBJ1-1; D remains ambiguous. Germline CDR1 is SGHRS and CDR2 is YFSETQ. Trimming stripped 4 bases from V and 4 bases from J, with 14 bases between. This CDR3 has 14 amino acids. The CDR3 DNA is TGCGCCAGCAGCCTAGATTTGGGAGGCACTGAAGCTTTCTTT. As protein: CASSLDLGGTEAFF.

The chain is built from TRBV13 and TRBJ1-6; D perhaps matches TRBD1 (6 bases). V lost 5 bases, J lost 7 bases, and 12 bases lay in between. CDR3 size: 14 residues. Germline-derived CDR1 and CDR2 are PRHDT and FYEKMQ (reference sequence). The DNA of the CDR3 is TGTGCCAGCAGCGCCGGGACACCCAATTCACCCCTCCACTTT. Translated, it gives CASSAGTPNSPLHF.

This clone was picked up one time. V is TRBV3-1 (or the pseudogene TRBV3-2) and J is TRBJ2-1; weak D call: TRBD1 (6 bases). CDR3 size: 15 residues. Trimming left V 3 bases short and J 3 bases short, with 12 bases between. CDR1 and CDR2 from the germline V gene are LGHDT and YNNKEL (reference sequence). CDR3 in amino acids: CASSHRDNLYNEQFF. CDR3 coding DNA: TGTGCCAGCAGCCACCGGGACAATCTCTACAATGAGCAGTTCTTC.

The rearrangement joins TRBV21-1 to TRBJ2-5; the listed D gene, TRBD1, was not tested against the DNA. TRBV21-1 is tagged as a pseudogene. The CDR3 totals 15 residues. CDR3 bases: TGTGCCAGCAGCAAAGGTAACGAACAACAAGAGACCCAGTACTTC. This encodes CASSKGNEQQETQYF.

The V call is TRBV6-5, the J call TRBJ2-3; D is perhaps TRBD1 (6 bases). Germline CDR1 reads MNHEY; CDR2 reads SVGAGI. Between the trimmed V and J ends, which lost 5 bases and 0 bases, there was a span of 12 bases. This CDR3 has 15 residues. Here the CDR3 reads CASSRQELSTDTQYF. DNA of the CDR3: TGTGCCAGCAGTCGACAGGAGCTTAGCACAGATACGCAGTATTTT.

J is TRBJ1-5 and V is TRBV19; 11 bases are a match to TRBD1. Trimming removed 7 bases from V and 7 bases from J; junction bases left unmatched: 9. From germline, CDR1 is LNHDA and CDR2 SQIVND (reference sequence). CDR3 size: 15 residues. CDR3 sequence: CASIRTGGSGQPQHF. In nucleotides, the CDR3 is TGTGCCAGTATACGGACAGGGGGCTCGGGACAGCCCCAGCATTTT.

The chain employs TRBV28 and TRBJ1-2; D unclear. Germline lookup yields CDR1 MDHEN and CDR2 SYDVKM. The length of the CDR3 is 13 residues. The V end was cut by 6 bases, the J end by 0 bases, with 8 bases between. CDR3 bases: TGTGCCAGCAGCTCCGCGACTAACTATGGCTACACCTTC. This encodes CASSSATNYGYTF.

Here the CDR3 DNA reads TGCGCCAGCAGCCAAGGGGACTCCCTCTACGAGCAGTACTTC. It yields the protein CASSQGDSLYEQYF. The chain is built from TRBV5-1 and TRBJ2-7, with D possibly matching TRBD2 (6 bases). The CDR3 is 14 residues long. Germline V gene data show CDR1 as SGHRS and CDR2 as YFSETQ. V shed 4 bases and J shed 3 bases, with 14 bases lying between them.

CDR3 sequence: CASSLGPSGGTDTQYF. CDR3 bases: TGCGCCAGCAGCTTGGGGCCTAGCGGGGGCACAGATACGCAGTATTTT. The chain links TRBV5-1 to TRBJ2-3; 9 bases fit TRBD2. V lost 0 bases, J lost 1 base, and 3 bases stayed unmatched. The CDR3 contains 16 residues. CDR1 and CDR2 (germline): SGHRS, YFSETQ.

This chain uses TRBV27 with TRBJ1-6; D is ambiguous. The CDR3 loop spans 17 amino acids. V was cut by 4 bases and J by 7 bases, with 20 bases left in between. In germline, CDR1 is MNHEY, CDR2 SMNVEV (reference sequence). CDR3 bases: TGTGCCAGCAGTTCCACATGGGCGGGCCGGGAGAATTCACCCCTCCACTTT. Translation: CASSSTWAGRENSPLHF.

J is TRBJ1-2 and V is TRBV6-5; 8 bases fit TRBD1. The V gene's germline CDR1 is MNHEY and CDR2 SVGAGI. The CDR3 consists of 13 residues. V was pared by 7 bases and J by 6 bases, with 7 bases of the junction left unmatched. CDR3 nucleotide sequence: TGTGCCAGCAACCTCGGACAGGGAGATGGCTACACCTTC. It encodes CASNLGQGDGYTF.

The chain carries TRBV3-1 (or the pseudogene TRBV3-2) and TRBJ2-7, with a tentative D call TRBD1 (6 bases). CDR3 length: 17 amino acids. The V gene's germline CDR1 is LGHDT and CDR2 YNNKEL (reference sequence). Trimming took off 1 base at V and 0 bases at J, with 16 bases between the two ends. The CDR3 is CASSQVPTRTVSYEQYF. The CDR3, as DNA: TGTGCCAGCAGCCAAGTCCCGACGCGGACAGTCTCCTACGAGCAGTACTTC.

The V gene is TRBV5-1, the J gene TRBJ2-3, with D perhaps matching TRBD1 (6 bases). The germline V and J ends were trimmed by 3 bases and 4 bases, with 15 bases remaining between them. The CDR3 length is 15 residues. CDR1 SGHRS and CDR2 YFSETQ come from the germline V gene. CDR3 amino acids: CASSWVRGDPDTQYF. The CDR3 region has the DNA TGCGCCAGCAGCTGGGTCAGGGGTGACCCAGATACGCAGTATTTT.

This clone was recorded once. The junction and the germline gene differ at one end; a read error may be behind it. This rearrangement joins TRBV6-7 to TRBJ2-7, with 8 bases that match TRBD1. TRBV6-7 is labeled an ORF, and its function is uncertain. This CDR3 contains 14 residues. Here the CDR3 reads CASSHSGGIDEQYF. The CDR3 coding sequence is TGTGCCAGCAGTCACTCAGGGGGCATCGACGAGCAGTACTTC.

In its sample, this clone was seen once. This chain links TRBV10-1 with TRBJ2-1; the D gene is possibly TRBD2 (5 bases). Germline CDR1 reads WNHNN; CDR2 reads SYGVQD (reference sequence). The CDR3 extends over 13 amino acids. V lost 2 bases, J lost 9 bases, and 11 bases lay in between. The CDR3 bases are TGCGCCAGCAGTGAGCGGCCCGCGGGTGAGCAGTTCTTC. It encodes CASSERPAGEQFF.

V and J are TRBV6-1 and TRBJ2-7, with 12 bases aligning to TRBD2. The ends lost 1 base at V and 5 bases at J; junction bases unmatched: 15. Germline CDR1 reads MNHNS; CDR2 reads SASEGT. CDR3 length: 19 residues. The DNA for the CDR3 is TGTGCCAGCAGTGAAGGGTTACTAGCGGGAGGCGAGTCTCTCCACGAGCAGTACTTC. This codes for CASSEGLLAGGESLHEQYF.

The rearrangement uses TRBV29-1 and TRBJ2-2, with D maybe TRBD2 (6 bases). The CDR3 is 13 amino acids. Deletions cut 4 bases from V and 4 bases from J, with 10 bases between. CDR1 SQVTM and CDR2 ANQGSEA come from the germline V gene. The CDR3 nucleotides are TGCAGCGTTGGGGAGGTAGCCACCGGGGAGCTGTTTTTT. Amino acid sequence: CSVGEVATGELFF.